Following are 32 T cell receptor beta chains from one sample sequenced in a study of blood T cell repertoires in COVID-19. The data were produced by immunoSEQ multiplex PCR, yet TCRdb's version contains in-frame clones alone and is incomplete. The sample records 150,000 to 200,000 clones, around 73% being singletons. The sequenced sample was PBMCs or T cells enriched from blood (not recorded which). Receptors originate from a woman aged 45-59 years who had recovered from COVID-19.

The chain carries TRBV4-3 and TRBJ1-2; 7 bases line up with TRBD1. Germline V gene data show CDR1 as LGHNA and CDR2 as YSLEER. The junction had 5 bases not matched to a gene; V was cut back by 3 bases and J by 4 bases. CDR3 length: 14 residues. Here the CDR3 reads CASSQTGSAYGYTF. The CDR3 DNA sequence: TGCGCCAGCAGCCAGACAGGGAGTGCCTATGGCTACACCTTC.

The rearrangement joins TRBV5-4 to TRBJ2-3, with 11 bases aligning to TRBD2. V shed 4 bases and J 1 base; nucleotides not matched to a gene: 5. Germline V gene lookup returns CDR1 SGHNT and CDR2 YYREEE (reference sequence). The CDR3 extends over 16 amino acids. In DNA form, the CDR3 reads TGTGCCAGCAGCCCCGGGACTAGCGGAGGCACAGATACGCAGTATTTT. This codes for CASSPGTSGGTDTQYF.

The chain combines TRBV5-1 with TRBJ1-1, with 7 bases aligning to TRBD1. J gave up 0 bases and V 2 bases, and 7 bases lay outside the gene matches. The CDR3 spans 16 residues. CDR1 is SGHRS, CDR2 YFSETQ, per germline. The CDR3 bases are TGCGCCAGCAGCTTTGACCCAGGGGGATTGAACACTGAAGCTTTCTTT. It translates to CASSFDPGGLNTEAFF.

This chain connects TRBV28 to TRBJ1-6; a weak D match, TRBD1 (5 bases). The germline V and J ends were trimmed by 6 bases and 5 bases, with 14 bases remaining between them. CDR3 size: 15 residues. The germline V gene encodes CDR1 MDHEN and CDR2 SYDVKM. The CDR3, as DNA: TGTGCCAGCAGACTTGGAGGGGCCGATAATTCACCCCTCCACTTT. Its translation is CASRLGGADNSPLHF.

Here the CDR3 DNA reads TGTGCCAGCAGTTACCCCGAGCCCAATGAAAAACTGTTTTTT. It encodes CASSYPEPNEKLFF. This rearrangement joins TRBV6-6 to TRBJ1-4; no clear D. The CDR3 totals 14 residues. The V gene's germline CDR1 is MNHNY and CDR2 SVGAGI (reference sequence). V gave up 2 bases and J gave up 5 bases, with 9 bases separating them.

The chain is built from TRBV25-1 and TRBJ2-1; D is possibly TRBD1 (5 bases). The CDR3 contains 14 residues. V was trimmed by 3 bases and J by 2 bases, leaving 8 bases between them. The V gene's germline CDR1 is MGHDK and CDR2 SYGVNS. Here the CDR3 reads CASSDTGPYNEQFF. CDR3 DNA sequence: TGTGCCAGCAGTGATACAGGACCCTACAATGAGCAGTTCTTC.

The V and J genes are TRBV28 and TRBJ1-6, with D unclear. With 4 bases removed from V and 7 bases from J, the gap between germline ends came to 14 bases. The length of the CDR3 is 15 residues. Per the germline V gene, CDR1 is MDHEN and CDR2 is SYDVKM. CDR3 in DNA: TGTGCCAGCAGTTCCAATCGACGGAGAAATTCACCCCTCCACTTT. Its translation: CASSSNRRRNSPLHF.

The rearrangement links TRBV28 to TRBJ1-4; D not certain. The CDR3 is made up of 12 amino acids. The V gene's germline CDR1 is MDHEN and CDR2 SYDVKM. The V gene lost 7 bases and the J gene lost 8 bases, with 11 bases spanning the gap. The CDR3 protein is CASTGGREKLFF. The DNA for the CDR3 is TGTGCCAGCACCGGAGGGCGAGAAAAACTGTTTTTT.

V gene TRBV5-6 combines with J gene TRBJ2-7, with D hard to call. The CDR3 is made up of 14 amino acids. The V gene lost 2 bases and the J gene lost 0 bases, with 9 bases spanning the gap. Germline CDR1 is SGHDT and CDR2 is YYEEEE. CDR3 nucleotides: TGTGCCAGCAGCTTTGGTCCGGGCTCCTACGAGCAGTACTTC. It encodes CASSFGPGSYEQYF. The full variable domain, rest sourced from reference TRBV5-6 and TRBJ2-7, is DAGVTQSPTHLIKTRGQQVTLRCSPKSGHDTVSWYQQALGQGPQFIFQYYEEEERQRGNFPDRFSGHQFPNYSSELNVNALLLGDSALYLCASSFGPGSYEQYFGPGTRLTVT.

V gene TRBV6-5 combines with J gene TRBJ1-4, with D hard to call. CDR3 length: 15 amino acids. Trimming took 6 bases from V and 0 from J, leaving 11 bases between them. Germline V lookup: CDR1 MNHEY, CDR2 SVGAGI. The CDR3 DNA reads TGTGCCAGCAGCTACAGAGATACAACTAATGAAAAACTGTTTTTT. This gives the protein CASSYRDTTNEKLFF.

This chain joins TRBV21-1 and TRBJ1-3; the D call in the table, TRBD1, was not verified against the DNA. TRBV21-1 is assigned pseudogene status. The CDR3 sequence is 18 residues long. The CDR3 protein is CASSKSGDRGISGNTIYF. CDR3 coding DNA: TGTGCCAGCAGCAAATCTGGGGACAGGGGTATTTCTGGAAACACCATATATTTT.

The V gene is TRBV5-1, the J gene TRBJ2-5, with 8 bases aligning to TRBD2. Germline CDR1 reads SGHRS; CDR2 reads YFSETQ. V lost 4 bases to trimming and J lost 1 base; unmatched junction nucleotides: 9. The CDR3 spans 16 residues. CDR3 sequence reads: CASSKLADASQETQYF. The CDR3 DNA reads TGCGCCAGCAGCAAACTAGCGGATGCCTCCCAAGAGACCCAGTACTTC.

The CDR3 DNA is TGTGCCAGCAGTCCCCATGGGTTGGAGGGGGCTAGGGGCTACACCTTC. Protein product: CASSPHGLEGARGYTF. This rearrangement joins TRBV28 to TRBJ1-2; the match to TRBD1 covers 7 bases. The CDR3 extends over 16 amino acids. The germline gives CDR1 MDHEN, CDR2 SYDVKM. The junction had 17 bases not matched to a gene; V was cut back by 5 bases and J by 8 bases.

This rearrangement joins TRBV19 to TRBJ1-5; 7 positions agree with TRBD1. The V gene's germline CDR1 is LNHDA and CDR2 SQIVND (reference sequence). The ends lost 5 bases at V and 0 bases at J; junction bases unmatched: 4. CDR3 length equals 15 residues. The chain's CDR3 is CASSDRANSNQPQHF. CDR3 nucleotides: TGTGCCAGTAGTGACAGGGCTAATAGCAATCAGCCCCAGCATTTT.

The rearrangement links TRBV12-3 or TRBV12-4 to TRBJ2-3, with D hard to call. This CDR3 has 12 residues. V gave up 7 bases and J gave up 3 bases, with 8 bases separating them. CDR3 DNA: TGTGCCAGCACTTACGGGACAGATACGCAGTATTTT. It is translated as CASTYGTDTQYF.

This chain connects TRBV5-1 to TRBJ2-3; TRBD2 is a possible D gene (5 bases). The germline CDR1 and CDR2 sequences are SGHRS and YFSETQ. The length of the CDR3 is 15 residues. Trimming took 4 bases from V and 5 from J, leaving 17 bases between them. In nucleotides, the CDR3 is TGCGCCAGCAGCACGGGGAACCTTATACAAGATACGCAGTATTTT. Translation: CASSTGNLIQDTQYF.

The V call is TRBV7-6, the J call TRBJ2-2; tentative D call: TRBD2 (7 bases). V was pared by 5 bases and J by 0 bases, with 16 bases between. CDR3 length equals 17 residues. Germline values: CDR1 SGHVS, CDR2 FNYEAQ. In DNA, the CDR3 is TGTGCCAGCAGCCCGACGGGGGGCTCCGCGAACACCGGGGAGCTGTTTTTT. Encoded protein: CASSPTGGSANTGELFF.

The chain uses TRBV19 and TRBJ1-1; unclear D gene. CDR3 length equals 14 residues. V lost 5 bases to trimming and J lost 0 bases, with 10 bases between them. Germline CDR1 LNHDA, CDR2 SQIVND (reference sequence). The CDR3 spells CASSAPRLNTEAFF. The CDR3 region has the DNA TGTGCCAGTAGTGCCCCGAGGTTGAACACTGAAGCTTTCTTT. Complete variable domain (other parts from reference TRBV19 and TRBJ1-1): DGGITQSPKYLFRKEGQNVTLSCEQNLNHDAMYWYRQDPGQGLRLIYYSQIVNDFQKGDIAEGYSVSREKKESFPLTVTSAQKNPTAFYLCASSAPRLNTEAFFGQGTRLTVV.

The V call is TRBV27, the J call TRBJ1-2; D possibly corresponds to TRBD1 (5 bases). The V and J ends lost 7 bases and 4 bases respectively, with 16 bases between them. The CDR3 is made up of 14 amino acids. CDR1 is MNHEY, CDR2 SMNVEV, per germline (reference sequence). This CDR3 reads CASNDRAPFYGYTF. Written as DNA, the CDR3 is TGTGCCAGCAATGACAGAGCCCCATTCTATGGCTACACCTTC.

This clone was found once. This CDR3 is CASSITGGAGNTIYF. Written as DNA, the CDR3 is TGTGCCAGCAGCATTACAGGGGGCGCAGGAAACACCATATATTTT. This chain connects TRBV7-3 to TRBJ1-3, with 9 bases aligning to TRBD1. This CDR3 has 15 amino acids. Germline CDR1 SGHTA, CDR2 FQGTGA. Trimming took 5 bases from V and 4 from J; bases not matched to a gene: 6. Variable domain in full (rest from reference TRBV7-3 and TRBJ1-3): GAGVSQTPSNKVTEKGKYVELRCDPISGHTALYWYRQSLGQGPEFLIYFQGTGAADDSGLPNDRFFAVRPEGSVSTLKIQRTERGDSAVYLCASSITGGAGNTIYFGEGSWLTVV.

This clone was found once. V gene TRBV28 combines with J gene TRBJ1-6; 9 bases are shared with TRBD1. Germline V gene lookup returns CDR1 MDHEN and CDR2 SYDVKM. The CDR3 sequence is 15 residues long. V gave up 6 bases and J gave up 9 bases; unmatched junction bases: 9. The CDR3 sequence is CASSRDRVVGSPLHF. CDR3 DNA sequence: TGTGCCAGCAGCCGGGACAGGGTGGTAGGTTCACCCCTCCACTTT. The full variable domain, with the rest looked up from reference TRBV28 and TRBJ1-6, is DVKVTQSSRYLVKRTGEKVFLECVQDMDHENMFWYRQDPGLGLRLIYFSYDVKMKEKGDIPEGYSVSREKKERFSLILESASTNQTSMYLCASSRDRVVGSPLHFGNGTRLTVT.

This clone was picked up a small number of times. V usage is TRBV7-3 and J usage is TRBJ2-2, with 9 bases aligning to TRBD1. Trimming at V came to 5 bases and at J to 5 bases, leaving 9 bases not matched to a gene. Germline V gives CDR1 SGHTA, CDR2 FQGTGA. This CDR3 spans 16 amino acids. The CDR3 region is CASSPMGQGGTGELFF. CDR3 nucleotides: TGTGCCAGCAGCCCAATGGGACAGGGAGGAACCGGGGAGCTGTTTTTT.

There are a few counts of this clone. The chain is built from TRBV28 and TRBJ2-2, with 8 nucleotides matching TRBD1. CDR3 size: 17 residues. V was clipped by 9 bases and J by 3 bases; unmatched bases: 15. Germline lookup yields CDR1 MDHEN and CDR2 SYDVKM. CDR3 sequence: CASYPAAGGGDTGELFF. CDR3 nucleotides: TGTGCCAGTTACCCCGCGGCAGGGGGCGGGGACACCGGGGAGCTGTTTTTT.

This rearrangement joins TRBV10-3 to TRBJ2-1, with TRBD1 matching over 8 bases. The CDR3 length is 13 residues. V lost 3 bases to trimming and J lost 15 bases; unmatched junction nucleotides: 10. The V gene's germline CDR1 is ENHRY and CDR2 SYGVKD. This CDR3 reads CAISDGYGQGLFF. Written as DNA, the CDR3 is TGTGCCATCAGTGATGGTTATGGACAGGGCCTGTTCTTC.

V usage is TRBV21-1 and J usage is TRBJ1-5. TRBV21-1 is a recognized pseudogene. The CDR3 consists of 16 residues. CDR3 amino acids: CASSPKARGGNQPQHF. The CDR3 DNA reads TGTGCCAGCAGCCCGAAAGCGAGGGGGGGGAATCAGCCCCAGCATTTT.

The J gene is TRBJ2-2, the V gene TRBV2; no definite D call. Trimming took off 6 bases at V and 5 bases at J, with 7 bases between the two ends. The CDR3 covers 12 residues. Germline V gene data show CDR1 as SNHLY and CDR2 as FYNNEI. The CDR3: CASRILTGELFF. Written as DNA, the CDR3 is TGTGCCAGCAGAATCCTGACCGGGGAGCTGTTTTTT.

The chain carries TRBV5-1 and TRBJ1-1, with D perhaps matching TRBD1 (5 bases). In germline, CDR1 is SGHRS, CDR2 YFSETQ. The CDR3 covers 15 residues. V shed 5 bases and J shed 5 bases, with 19 bases lying between them. The CDR3 DNA follows: TGCGCCAGCAGGGTTGGGGACGTAGGGAGGACTGAAGCTTTCTTT. Translating gives CASRVGDVGRTEAFF.

The chain joins TRBV27 to TRBJ2-3, with TRBD1 matching 8 bases. Trimming at V came to 5 bases and at J to 5 bases, leaving 6 bases not matched to a gene. Germline V CDR1 and CDR2: MNHEY, SMNVEV (reference sequence). The CDR3 runs to 14 residues. CDR3 amino acids: CASSDRGGVDTQYF. In DNA form, the CDR3 reads TGTGCCAGCAGTGACAGGGGAGGTGTAGATACGCAGTATTTT.

As concerns this clone: The sample holds other DNA sequences that translate to the same CDR3. This chain's CDR3 is CASSYSPSYEQYF. CDR3 nucleotide sequence: TGTGCCAGCAGTTACTCCCCCAGTTACGAGCAGTACTTC. This chain connects TRBV6-2 or TRBV6-3 to TRBJ2-7; D remains ambiguous. The ends were cut back, 0 bases at V and 4 bases at J, with 7 bases in the middle. Germline CDR1 reads MNHEY; CDR2 reads SVGEGT. This CDR3 has 13 amino acids.

J is TRBJ1-5 and V is TRBV12-5, with D perhaps TRBD1 (6 bases). The CDR3 loop spans 18 amino acids. Deletions cut 2 bases from V and 10 bases from J, with 27 bases between. The germline CDR1 and CDR2 sequences are LGHNT and FRNRAP. The CDR3 DNA is TGTGCTAGTGGTTTGTGCTCTAGGACAGCACTAGAGTTTGGTCCCCAGCATTTT. Its translation is CASGLCSRTALEFGPQHF.

This chain joins TRBV5-1 and TRBJ1-1; 8 positions match TRBD1. This CDR3 is built from 12 residues. CDR1 is SGHRS and CDR2 is YFSETQ in the germline V gene. After removal of 3 bases from V and 12 bases from J, the junction contained 7 bases not matched to a gene. The CDR3 DNA sequence: TGCGCCAGCAGCTCGGACAGGGAAGCGCCTTTCTTT. Translation gives CASSSDREAPFF.

The chain couples TRBV6-5 to TRBJ1-6, with unresolved D. This CDR3 spans 14 amino acids. V was shortened by 6 bases and J by 6 bases, with 12 bases between the two germline ends. Germline values: CDR1 MNHEY, CDR2 SVGAGI. Here the CDR3 reads CASRDGPFNSPLHF. The CDR3 region has the DNA TGTGCCAGCAGGGATGGGCCGTTTAATTCACCCCTCCACTTT.